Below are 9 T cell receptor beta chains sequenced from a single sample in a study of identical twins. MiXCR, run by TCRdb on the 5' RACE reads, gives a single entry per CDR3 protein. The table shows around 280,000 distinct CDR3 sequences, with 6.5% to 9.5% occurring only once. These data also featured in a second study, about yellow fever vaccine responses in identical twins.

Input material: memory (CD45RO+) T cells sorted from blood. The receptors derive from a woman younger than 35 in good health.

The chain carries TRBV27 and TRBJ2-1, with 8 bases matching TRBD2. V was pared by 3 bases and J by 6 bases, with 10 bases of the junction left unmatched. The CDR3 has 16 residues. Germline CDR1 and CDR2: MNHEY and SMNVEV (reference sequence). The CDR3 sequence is CASSLRLSGRGNEQFF. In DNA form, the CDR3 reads TGTGCCAGCAGTTTGCGGCTAAGCGGGAGAGGCAATGAGCAGTTCTTC.

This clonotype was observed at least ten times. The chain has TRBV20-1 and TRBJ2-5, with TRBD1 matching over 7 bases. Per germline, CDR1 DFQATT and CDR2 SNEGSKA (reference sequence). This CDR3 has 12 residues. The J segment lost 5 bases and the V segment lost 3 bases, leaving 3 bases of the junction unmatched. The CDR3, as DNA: TGCAGTGCTAGGAGGGGGCAGGAGACCCAGTACTTC. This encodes CSARRGQETQYF.

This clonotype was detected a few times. The CDR3 protein is CATSDTGLAYEQFF. In DNA form, the CDR3 reads TGTGCCACCAGTGACACGGGACTAGCCTATGAGCAGTTCTTC. The chain links TRBV24-1 to TRBJ2-1; 9 bases match TRBD2. The CDR3 sequence is 14 residues long. The germline gives CDR1 KGHDR, CDR2 SFDVKD. Germline trimming cut 4 bases from V and 8 bases from J; bases unmatched to any gene: 5.

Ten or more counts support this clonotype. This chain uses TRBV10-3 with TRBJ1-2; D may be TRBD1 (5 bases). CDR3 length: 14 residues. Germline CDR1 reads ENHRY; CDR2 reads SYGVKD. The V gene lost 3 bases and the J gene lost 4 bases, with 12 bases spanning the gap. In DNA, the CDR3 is TGTGCCATCAGTGAACTTCAGGGCCGCTATGGCTACACCTTC. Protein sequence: CAISELQGRYGYTF.

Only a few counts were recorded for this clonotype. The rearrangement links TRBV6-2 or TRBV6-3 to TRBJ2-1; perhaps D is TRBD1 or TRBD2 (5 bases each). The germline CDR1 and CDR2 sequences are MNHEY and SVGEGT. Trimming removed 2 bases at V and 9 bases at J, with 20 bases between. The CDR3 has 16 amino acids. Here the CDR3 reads CASSYGGRALRGEQFF. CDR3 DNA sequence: TGTGCCAGCAGTTACGGGGGACGTGCCCTACGGGGTGAGCAGTTCTTC.

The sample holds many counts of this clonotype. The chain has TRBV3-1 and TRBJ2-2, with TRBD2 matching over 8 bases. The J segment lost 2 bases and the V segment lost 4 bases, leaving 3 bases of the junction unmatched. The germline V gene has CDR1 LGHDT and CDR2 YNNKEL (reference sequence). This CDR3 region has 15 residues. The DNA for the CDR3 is TGTGCCAGCAGCCGGACTAGCCTAAACACCGGGGAGCTGTTTTTT. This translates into CASSRTSLNTGELFF.

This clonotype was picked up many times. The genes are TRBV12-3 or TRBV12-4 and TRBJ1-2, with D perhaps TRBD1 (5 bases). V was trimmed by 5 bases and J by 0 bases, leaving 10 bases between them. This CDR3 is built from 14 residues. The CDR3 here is CASSRDGANYGYTF. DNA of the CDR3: TGTGCCAGCAGTCGGGACGGCGCTAACTATGGCTACACCTTC.

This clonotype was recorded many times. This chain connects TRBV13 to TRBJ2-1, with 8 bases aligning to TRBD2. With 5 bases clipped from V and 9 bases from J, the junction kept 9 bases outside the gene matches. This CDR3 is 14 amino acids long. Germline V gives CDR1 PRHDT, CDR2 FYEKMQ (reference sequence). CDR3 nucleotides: TGTGCCAGCAGCCCAACCGGGGGGGGGATTGAGCAGTTCTTC. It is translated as CASSPTGGGIEQFF.

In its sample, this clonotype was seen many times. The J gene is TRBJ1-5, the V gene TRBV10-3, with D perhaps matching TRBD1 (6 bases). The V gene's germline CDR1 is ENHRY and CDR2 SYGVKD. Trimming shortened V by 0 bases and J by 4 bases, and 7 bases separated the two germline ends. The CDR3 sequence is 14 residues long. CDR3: CAISESGGNQPQHF. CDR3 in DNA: TGTGCCATCAGTGAGTCAGGGGGGAATCAGCCCCAGCATTTT.